Listed below are T cell receptor beta chains from one sample, sequenced in a study of T cell changes during pregnancy in multiple sclerosis. Clones were read by immunoSEQ multiplex PCR, and TCRdb kept only the in-frame ones, dropping some. The sample lists 70,000 to 80,000 clones, 85% to 95% occurring once. The source material was CD4+ T cells from peripheral blood mononuclear cells, sampled before pregnancy. These receptors were collected from a female donor with multiple sclerosis, enrolled in a pregnancy study. Both conserved end residues are part of each CDR3. Each record gives: clone size, V gene, D gene, J gene, CDR3 protein, CDR3 DNA. A D gene is named only where the DNA matches it firmly. The listing skips clone size in some rows; elsewhere it reads once, few, many or a size class.

.	TRBV7-3	.	TRBJ1-2	CASSRQQGPGYGYTF	TGTGCCAGCAGCCGTCAACAGGGACCAGGCTATGGCTACACCTTC
once	TRBV7-3	.	TRBJ2-2	CASSRAGKTGELFF	TGTGCCAGCAGTAGGGCAGGGAAAACCGGGGAGCTGTTTTTT
.	TRBV6-1	.	TRBJ2-5	CASSEAAAGIQETQYF	TGTGCCAGCAGTGAAGCGGCAGCGGGTATACAAGAGACCCAGTACTTC
once	TRBV5-1	.	TRBJ1-6	CASSQGARTTKVYNSPLHF	TGCGCCAGCAGCCAAGGAGCTCGGACAACAAAAGTTTATAATTCACCCCTCCACTTT
.	TRBV6-1	TRBD2	TRBJ2-7	CASIRLAGVYEQYF	TGTGCCAGCATCCGTCTAGCGGGGGTATACGAGCAGTACTTC
.	TRBV5-1	.	TRBJ1-1	CASSLGGPMNTEAFF	TGCGCCAGCAGCTTGGGGGGGCCCATGAACACTGAAGCTTTCTTT
.	TRBV7-2	.	TRBJ2-2	CASSGTGEELFF	TGTGCCAGCAGCGGAACAGGAGAGGAGCTGTTTTTT
once	TRBV5-4	.	TRBJ1-2	CASSFPTGGYGYTF	TGTGCCAGCAGCTTCCCGACAGGCGGGTATGGCTACACCTTC
.	TRBV6-5	.	TRBJ1-2	CASGRGFGYTF	TGTGCCAGCGGTCGGGGATTTGGCTACACCTTC
.	TRBV2	.	TRBJ2-3	CASSVNGKTQYF	TGTGCCAGCAGTGTAAACGGGAAAACGCAGTATTTT
.	TRBV9	TRBD1	TRBJ2-7	CASSLRDSSYEQYF	TGTGCCAGCAGCCTCAGGGACAGCTCCTACGAGCAGTACTTC
.	TRBV20-1	.	TRBJ2-3	CSALRGDTQYF	TGCAGTGCACTTAGGGGAGATACGCAGTATTTT
.	TRBV10-1	TRBD2	TRBJ2-3	CAQLKRETTDTQYF	TGCGCCCAACTCAAGCGGGAGACCACAGATACGCAGTATTTT
.	TRBV7-9	.	TRBJ2-1	CASSPRTVDEQFF	TGTGCCAGCAGCCCGCGGACAGTTGATGAGCAGTTCTTC
.	TRBV28	.	TRBJ1-5	CAGGQSNQPQHF	TGTGCCGGTGGACAGAGCAATCAGCCCCAGCATTTT
.	TRBV27	.	TRBJ2-2	CASSSTGRNTGELFF	TGTGCCAGCAGTTCCACGGGGAGAAACACCGGGGAGCTGTTTTTT
few	TRBV25-1	.	TRBJ1-1	CASSDRWGVNTEAFF	TGTGCCAGCAGCGATCGATGGGGGGTGAACACTGAAGCTTTCTTT
.	TRBV6-6	.	TRBJ1-1	CASSYSTRGNTEAFF	TGTGCCAGCAGTTACTCGACCAGGGGAAACACTGAAGCTTTCTTT
.	TRBV4-1	.	TRBJ2-6	CASSQNPDRPATSSGANVLTF	TGCGCCAGCAGCCAAAACCCAGACAGGCCTGCCACCAGCTCTGGGGCCAACGTCCTGACTTTC
.	TRBV28	TRBD1	TRBJ1-6	CASRPGGNNSPLHF	TGTGCCAGCAGGCCAGGGGGCAATAATTCACCCCTCCACTTT